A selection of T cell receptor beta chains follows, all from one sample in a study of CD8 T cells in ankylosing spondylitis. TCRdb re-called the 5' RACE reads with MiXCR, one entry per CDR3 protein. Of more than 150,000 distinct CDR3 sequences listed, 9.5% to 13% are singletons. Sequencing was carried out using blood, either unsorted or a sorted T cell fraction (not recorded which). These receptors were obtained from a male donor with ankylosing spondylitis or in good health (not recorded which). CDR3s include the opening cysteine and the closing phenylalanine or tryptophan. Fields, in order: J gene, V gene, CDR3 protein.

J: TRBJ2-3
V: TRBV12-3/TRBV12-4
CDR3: CASRKVGADTQYF

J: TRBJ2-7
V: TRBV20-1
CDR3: CSARPTYYEQYF

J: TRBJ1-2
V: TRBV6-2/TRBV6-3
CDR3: CASSGDREGFLYGYTF

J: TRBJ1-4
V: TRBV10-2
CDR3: CASTRTGGTEKLFF

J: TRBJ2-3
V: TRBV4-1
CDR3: CASSQDRRSPDTQYF

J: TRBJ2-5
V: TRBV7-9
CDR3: CASSSRTDQETQYF

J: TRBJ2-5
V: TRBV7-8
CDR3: CASSTGTIQETQYF

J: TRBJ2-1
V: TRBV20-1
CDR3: CSALQPNPSSYNEQFF

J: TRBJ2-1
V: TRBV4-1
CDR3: CASSQIASAYNEQFF

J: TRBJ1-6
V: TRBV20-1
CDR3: CSARGGGQGNNSPLHF

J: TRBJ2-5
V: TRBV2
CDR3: CASKGRPSQETQYF

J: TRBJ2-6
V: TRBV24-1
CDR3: CATSDFDDSGANVLTF

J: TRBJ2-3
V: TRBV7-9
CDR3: CASSPRFEHTDTQYF

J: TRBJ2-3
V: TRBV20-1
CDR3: CSAREGDTQYF

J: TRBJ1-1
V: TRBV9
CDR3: CASSPRADTEAFF

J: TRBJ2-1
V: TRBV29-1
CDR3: CSVVSGMETSGNYNEQFF

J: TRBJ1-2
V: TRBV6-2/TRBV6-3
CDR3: CASSRSTGRPFYGYTF

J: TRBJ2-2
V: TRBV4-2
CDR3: CASKKGGSGMSTGELFF

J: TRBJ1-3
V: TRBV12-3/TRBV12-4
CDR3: CASKRTGSGSGNTIYF

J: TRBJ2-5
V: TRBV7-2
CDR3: CASSLGGIGQETQYF

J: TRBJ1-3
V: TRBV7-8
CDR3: CASSLEGRVSGNTIYF

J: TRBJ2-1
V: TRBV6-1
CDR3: CASSEASLLEQFF

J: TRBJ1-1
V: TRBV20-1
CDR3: CSARAGTTKWDTEAFF

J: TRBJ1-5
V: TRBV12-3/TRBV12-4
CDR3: CASSAPGQSGQPQHF

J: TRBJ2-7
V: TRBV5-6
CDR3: CASSSWGRLVSYEQYF

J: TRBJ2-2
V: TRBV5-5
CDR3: CASSLRLLVGTGELFF

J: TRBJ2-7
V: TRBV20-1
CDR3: CSAPMVGGHYEQYF

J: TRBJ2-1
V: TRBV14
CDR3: CASSQERGREQFF

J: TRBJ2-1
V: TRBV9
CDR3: CASSALAGGQGEQFF

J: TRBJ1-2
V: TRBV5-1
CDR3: CASSLEAGRGGYTF

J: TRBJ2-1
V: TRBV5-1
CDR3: CASSLEGPSPYNEQFF

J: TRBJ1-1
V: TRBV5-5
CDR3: CASSFTGGSTEAFF

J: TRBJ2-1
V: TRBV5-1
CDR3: CASSLRTSGGSSYNEQFF

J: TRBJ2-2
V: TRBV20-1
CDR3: CSARVRGTGELFF

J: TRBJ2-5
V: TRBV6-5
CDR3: CASHEQETQYF

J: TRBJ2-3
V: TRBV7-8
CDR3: CASSLVARTGADTQYF

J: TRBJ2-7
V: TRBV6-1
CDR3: CASSTPAGEQYF

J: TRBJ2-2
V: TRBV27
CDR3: CASKGGAWNTGELFF

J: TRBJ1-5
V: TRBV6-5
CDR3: CASSYWLYRAPPQPQHF

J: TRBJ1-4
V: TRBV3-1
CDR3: CASSQVVGGEKLFF

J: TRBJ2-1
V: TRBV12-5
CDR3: CASGLEPGLAGGPGEQFF

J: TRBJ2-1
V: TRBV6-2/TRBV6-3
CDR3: CASSLPGTRAPPEQFF

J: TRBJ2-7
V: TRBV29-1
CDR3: CSVLGQGMHEQYF

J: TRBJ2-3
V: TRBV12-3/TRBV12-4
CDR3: CASSLGGGWDPQYF

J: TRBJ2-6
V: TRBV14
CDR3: CASSQEWATRFGANVLTF

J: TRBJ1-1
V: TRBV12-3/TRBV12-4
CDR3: CASIPTGSNTEAFF

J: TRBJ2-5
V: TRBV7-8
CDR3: CASSLASQLKTQYF

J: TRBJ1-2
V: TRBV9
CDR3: CASSVGNPLHTNYGYTF

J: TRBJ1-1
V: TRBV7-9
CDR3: CASSSSGRENTEAFF

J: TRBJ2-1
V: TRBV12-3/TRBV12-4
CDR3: CASSLSHNEQFF

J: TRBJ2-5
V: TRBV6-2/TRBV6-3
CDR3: CASVRQGFWETQYF